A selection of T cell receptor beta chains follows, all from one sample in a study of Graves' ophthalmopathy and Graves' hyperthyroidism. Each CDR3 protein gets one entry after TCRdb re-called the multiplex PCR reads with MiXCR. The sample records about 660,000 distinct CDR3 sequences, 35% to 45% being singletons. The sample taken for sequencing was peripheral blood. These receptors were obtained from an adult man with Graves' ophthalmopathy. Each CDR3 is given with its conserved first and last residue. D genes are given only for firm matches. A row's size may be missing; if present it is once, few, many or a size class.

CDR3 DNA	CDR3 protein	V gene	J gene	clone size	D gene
TGCGCCAGCAGCCAAGAAAGGGACTGGTTCTACGAGCAGTACTTC	CASSQERDWFYEQYF	TRBV4-1	TRBJ2-7	many	NA
TGTGCCAGCAGTTCCCCGGACAGCCCACTCTTC	CASSSPDSPLF	TRBV6-5	TRBJ1-2	many	NA
TGCGCCAGCAGCCCCGGTGATGGGGGCTTCTATGGCTACACCTTC	CASSPGDGGFYGYTF	TRBV7-9	TRBJ1-2	NA	NA
TGTGCCAGCAGACGCGAAGGTATATACGAGCAGTACTTC	CASRREGIYEQYF	TRBV7-9	TRBJ2-7	many	NA
TGTGCCAGCAGTTACTCGCAGGGGCGCAAGTGGACTGAAGCTTTCTTT	CASSYSQGRKWTEAFF	TRBV6-5	TRBJ1-1	few	NA
TGCAGCGTCGAAAACTCAGGCCGGGAGACCCAGTACTTC	CSVENSGRETQYF	TRBV29-1	TRBJ2-5	NA	NA
TGTGCCAGTAGCCAAAACAGGGGATTTGGTGGCTACACCTTC	CASSQNRGFGGYTF	TRBV7-4	TRBJ1-2	NA	TRBD1
TGTGCCAGCAGCTCTTGGAGACCCCCGAACGAGCAGTACTTC	CASSSWRPPNEQYF	TRBV7-2	TRBJ2-7	few	NA
TGTGCCAGCAGTTACGACAGGGCAAGCTCCTACGAGCAGTACTTC	CASSYDRASSYEQYF	TRBV10-3	TRBJ2-7	NA	TRBD1
TGTGCCATCAGTGAGTCGATCGGGCTGGGCTACGAGCAGTACTTC	CAISESIGLGYEQYF	TRBV10-3	TRBJ2-7	once	NA
TGTGCCAGCTCACCCCAAGCTCGACTAGATTTACACGAGCAGTACTTC	CASSPQARLDLHEQYF	TRBV9	TRBJ2-7	NA	NA
TGTGCCAGCAGTCGGCAGGCTGGGGCCAACGTCCTGACTTTC	CASSRQAGANVLTF	TRBV25-1	TRBJ2-6	many	NA
TGTGCTAGCAGCTTAGAAAGGCCTGGAAACACCTTC	CASSLERPGNTF	TRBV11-2	TRBJ1-2	NA	NA
TGTGCCAGCAGTGAGGGGACCGTGAGCACCGGGGAGCTGTTTTTT	CASSEGTVSTGELFF	TRBV7-2	TRBJ2-2	NA	NA
TGTGCCACCAGCAGGCCGAGGGGGGCTAGTAAAGAGACCCAGTACTTC	CATSRPRGASKETQYF	TRBV15	TRBJ2-5	NA	NA
TGTGCCAGCAGCGTAGAGGGAGTTTATGGTAATTCACCCCTCCACTTT	CASSVEGVYGNSPLHF	TRBV9	TRBJ1-6	many	NA
TGTGCCAGCAGCTTAGGGTCGCGACTCAGCACAGATACGCAGTATTTT	CASSLGSRLSTDTQYF	TRBV7-2	TRBJ2-3	NA	NA
TGTGCCAGCAGCTATTCCTACGGAAGCTCTGGAAACACCATATATTTT	CASSYSYGSSGNTIYF	TRBV7-9	TRBJ1-3	NA	NA
TGTGCCAGCAGTGAAATGTCTGACAACTACGAGCAGTACTTC	CASSEMSDNYEQYF	TRBV25-1	TRBJ2-7	many	NA
TGTGCCAGCAGTTACGACGGACAGAACTATGGCTACACCTTC	CASSYDGQNYGYTF	TRBV6-6	TRBJ1-2	many	NA
TGTGCCAGCAGCGTAGTGGACCCAACTAATGAAAAACTGTTTTTT	CASSVVDPTNEKLFF	TRBV9	TRBJ1-4	many	NA
TGTGCCAGCAGCTTGGCTCTTAGCGGCGCCCAAGAGACCCAGTACTTC	CASSLALSGAQETQYF	TRBV5-8	TRBJ2-5	many	NA
TGTGCCAGCAGCTTTGTGGGGGGGCAGGCCGGGGAGCTGTTTTTT	CASSFVGGQAGELFF	TRBV7-2	TRBJ2-2	NA	NA
TGTGCCAGCAGTACAGACCACTACGAGCAGTACTTC	CASSTDHYEQYF	TRBV2	TRBJ2-7	many	NA
TGTGCCAGCAAGTACAGGGGGTACACCGGGGAGCTGTTTTTT	CASKYRGYTGELFF	TRBV6-5	TRBJ2-2	few	TRBD1
TGCGCCAGCAGCTTGGAGTTTGCAACTAATGAAAAACTGTTTTTT	CASSLEFATNEKLFF	TRBV5-1	TRBJ1-4	many	NA
TGCGCCAGCAGCCAAGGTCTAGCCGGCCCGTCTGAAGCTTTCTTT	CASSQGLAGPSEAFF	TRBV4-1	TRBJ1-1	many	NA
TGTGCCAGTAGCGGGGGCAGATCAGTGATCCCCCAGCATTTT	CASSGGRSVIPQHF	TRBV19	TRBJ1-5	NA	NA
TGTGCCAGCTCACCACCTCCAGGGGTCAGTGAGACCCAGTACTTC	CASSPPPGVSETQYF	TRBV19	TRBJ2-5	NA	NA